This T cell receptor beta chain is from a study of control samples from healthy donors and cancer patients. Data came from immunoSEQ multiplex PCR; TCRdb stores just in-frame clones and leaves some out. The profile covers roughly 100,000 clones, with 90% to 95% appearing a single time and 2% to 2.5% taken by the ten largest. This clone was recorded only once. Trimming took 6 bases from V and 3 from J; bases not matched to a gene: 6. This CDR3 spans 17 amino acids. Germline V gene sequence: CDR1 LGHDT, CDR2 YNNKEL (reference sequence). This receptor was taken from a woman aged 18-29 years in good health. Sequenced material: blood. V and J are TRBV3-1 (or the pseudogene TRBV3-2) and TRBJ2-1; 15 bases map to TRBD2. The CDR3 loop is CASRAGLAGGVYNEQFF. CDR3 coding DNA: TGTGCCAGCAGGGCAGGACTAGCGGGGGGGGTCTACAATGAGCAGTTCTTC.